Sequencing of this T cell receptor beta chain was carried out in a study of T cell changes during pregnancy in multiple sclerosis. Germline V lookup: CDR1 MGHDK, CDR2 SYGVNS. The CDR3 runs 16 residues. V was clipped by 4 bases and J by 5 bases, with 17 bases between them. Here immunoSEQ multiplex PCR was the method, and the copy in TCRdb shows in-frame clones only, minus some. The data show about 38,000 clones, roughly 91% seen once. The source was CD4+ T cells from peripheral blood mononuclear cells, collected after pregnancy. The TCR originated in a female donor in good health, enrolled as a control in a pregnancy study. The V gene is TRBV25-1, the J gene TRBJ2-2, with D possibly TRBD2 on 6 matching bases. CDR3 sequence (DNA): TGTGCCAGCAGTGGGGGGGACGGGCGCCGAACCGGGGAGCTGTTTTTT. Translation: CASSGGDGRRTGELFF.